In its sample, the clone carrying this T cell receptor beta chain was seen a few times. Assay: immunoSEQ multiplex PCR; the TCRdb copy retains only in-frame clones and omits some. The table includes approximately 270,000 clones, 80% to 90% detected once. Enrollees, about 18 to 95 years old, lived in 24 US areas. These data come from a study of blood T cell repertoires in COVID-19. Material: PBMCs or T cells enriched from blood (not recorded which). The receptor comes from a woman between 25 and 40 years old who had recovered from COVID-19.

The CDR3, as DNA: TGTGCCACCGGGACACCTCCCGTTGGCTACACCTTC. Translation gives CATGTPPVGYTF. The chain has TRBV28 and TRBJ1-2; a possible D gene is TRBD1 (6 bases). Germline-derived CDR1 and CDR2 are MDHEN and SYDVKM. The CDR3 extends over 12 amino acids. Trimming took 10 bases from V and 7 from J, leaving 16 bases between them.